Following are 22 T cell receptor beta chains from one sample sequenced in a study of T cell responses to AZD1222 COVID-19 vaccine. Assay: immunoSEQ multiplex PCR; the TCRdb copy retains only in-frame clones and omits some. Counted here are approximately 30,000 clones, 75% to 90% occurring once; the ten biggest clones make up approximately 6.8%. Here the sequenced sample was peripheral blood, taken on day 0 of AZD1222 vaccination. These receptors were taken from an adult in good health.

This chain links TRBV10-3 with TRBJ2-5; tentatively, D is TRBD2 (6 bases). Germline CDR1 and CDR2: ENHRY and SYGVKD. The CDR3 sequence is 12 residues long. Trimming removed 6 bases at V and 4 bases at J, with 9 bases between. CDR3 bases: TGTGCCATCAGCTCGGAGGGAGAGACCCAGTACTTC. Its translation: CAISSEGETQYF.

The chain couples TRBV5-4 to TRBJ2-7; 10 bases fit TRBD2. The V segment lost 4 bases and the J segment 4 bases; nucleotides outside the gene matches: 8. The CDR3 covers 15 residues. Germline V lookup: CDR1 SGHNT, CDR2 YYREEE (reference sequence). The chain's CDR3 is CASSQRASGSYEQYF. DNA of the CDR3: TGTGCCAGCAGCCAGCGGGCTAGCGGGAGTTACGAGCAGTACTTC.

The chain has TRBV7-6 and TRBJ2-1; TRBD1 aligns across 8 bases. Germline trimming cut 1 base from V and 4 bases from J; bases unmatched to any gene: 3. The germline V gene has CDR1 SGHVS and CDR2 FNYEAQ. This CDR3 spans 15 amino acids. This CDR3 reads CASSLGGTGYNEQFF. The DNA of the CDR3 is TGTGCCAGCAGCTTAGGGGGGACAGGTTACAATGAGCAGTTCTTC.

The gene calls are TRBV12-3 or TRBV12-4 and TRBJ1-6, with D maybe TRBD1 (6 bases). The germline V and J ends were trimmed by 8 bases and 3 bases, with 8 bases remaining between them. The CDR3 runs 13 residues. The CDR3 here is CASQDSYNSPLHF. In DNA, the CDR3 is TGTGCCAGCCAGGACAGCTATAATTCACCCCTCCACTTT.

This rearrangement joins TRBV12-3 or TRBV12-4 to TRBJ2-7; D is undetermined. Trimming left V 3 bases short and J 3 bases short, with 3 bases between. The CDR3 is made up of 11 amino acids. The CDR3 loop is CASSLGYEQYF. As DNA, the CDR3 is TGTGCCAGCAGTTTGGGCTACGAGCAGTACTTC.

This chain connects TRBV10-3 to TRBJ2-2; TRBD2 aligns across 13 bases. CDR1 is ENHRY and CDR2 is SYGVKD in the germline V gene. The trim removed 8 bases at V and 7 bases at J, leaving 10 bases unmatched. The CDR3 has 16 residues. CDR3 protein: CAIAPRLAGGGGELFF. The CDR3 coding sequence is TGTGCCATCGCCCCCCGACTAGCGGGGGGTGGCGGGGAGCTGTTTTTT.

The chain joins TRBV18 to TRBJ2-1; 7 bases fit TRBD1. The germline CDR1 and CDR2 sequences are KGHSH and LQKENI. Germline trimming cut 4 bases from V and 3 bases from J; bases unmatched to any gene: 6. The length of the CDR3 is 15 residues. The CDR3 here is CASSRGAGGYNEQFF. The DNA for the CDR3 is TGTGCCAGCTCACGTGGGGCAGGGGGCTACAATGAGCAGTTCTTC.

The chain uses TRBV5-4 and TRBJ1-3; 7 bases are a match to TRBD1. With V trimmed by 2 bases and J by 1 base, 9 bases remained unmatched. The germline gives CDR1 SGHNT, CDR2 YYREEE (reference sequence). The CDR3 totals 17 residues. In DNA form, the CDR3 reads TGTGCCAGCAGCTTAAGGGACAGAGTTTCGTCTGGAAACACCATATATTTT. Its translation: CASSLRDRVSSGNTIYF.

V usage is TRBV6-5 and J usage is TRBJ2-1; D is undetermined. Trimming took off 7 bases at V and 4 bases at J, with 5 bases between the two ends. The V gene's germline CDR1 is MNHEY and CDR2 SVGAGI. The CDR3 covers 11 residues. Here the CDR3 DNA reads TGTGCCAGCACCGATTACAATGAGCAGTTCTTC. It codes for CASTDYNEQFF.

The chain recombines TRBV7-9 with TRBJ2-5, with D possibly matching TRBD2 (6 bases). The CDR3 loop spans 14 amino acids. Trimming pared 5 bases from V and 5 bases from J, leaving 15 bases between. CDR1 is SEHNR, CDR2 FQNEAQ, per germline (reference sequence). This CDR3 reads CASSPPRGEETQYF. CDR3 in DNA: TGTGCCAGCAGCCCCCCGCGCGGGGAGGAGACCCAGTACTTC.

The J gene is TRBJ1-5, the V gene TRBV5-5; tentative D call: TRBD1 (5 bases). V dropped 3 bases and J dropped 2 bases, with 9 bases sitting between them. Germline CDR1 SGHKS, CDR2 YYEKEE (reference sequence). The CDR3 covers 14 residues. CDR3 amino acids: CASSWGDGNQPQHF. CDR3 DNA: TGTGCCAGCAGCTGGGGGGACGGCAATCAGCCCCAGCATTTT.

The chain carries TRBV10-3 and TRBJ1-5, with 8 bases lining up with TRBD1. V trimming: 6 bases; J trimming: 0 bases; junction bases outside the gene matches: 1. Looked up from germline, CDR1 is ENHRY and CDR2 is SYGVKD. CDR3 length: 14 residues. The CDR3 region has the DNA TGTGCCATCAGGGACAGGGATAGCAATCAGCCCCAGCATTTT. Protein: CAIRDRDSNQPQHF.

V usage is TRBV28 and J usage is TRBJ1-1; no definite D call. This CDR3 region has 14 residues. Trimming took off 7 bases at V and 0 bases at J, with 12 bases between the two ends. CDR1 and CDR2 from the germline V gene are MDHEN and SYDVKM. The CDR3 nucleotides read TGTGCCAGCAACCTGTTACCTGTGAACACTGAAGCTTTCTTT. It is translated as CASNLLPVNTEAFF.

This clone showed up just a few times. This rearrangement joins TRBV29-1 to TRBJ1-1; D might be TRBD1 (6 bases). The CDR3 consists of 15 residues. Trimming removed 3 bases at V and 0 bases at J, with 14 bases between. Germline V gene lookup returns CDR1 SQVTM and CDR2 ANQGSEA. CDR3 in amino acids: CSVDVGRGMNTEAFF. The CDR3 DNA reads as TGCAGCGTTGATGTGGGCAGGGGTATGAACACTGAAGCTTTCTTT.

V is TRBV11-2 and J is TRBJ2-1; TRBD2 agrees at 8 bases. Germline V gene sequence: CDR1 SGHAT, CDR2 FQNNGV. After removal of 7 bases from V and 7 bases from J, the junction contained 18 bases not matched to a gene. The CDR3 loop spans 17 amino acids. The CDR3 DNA reads as TGTGCCAGCAACGAAGGTGGGCTAGCGGGTCTAAGGAATGAGCAGTTCTTC. Translated, it gives CASNEGGLAGLRNEQFF.

This chain joins TRBV5-6 and TRBJ1-2; maybe TRBD1 (5 bases). The CDR3 runs to 11 residues. Germline V CDR1 and CDR2: SGHDT, YYEEEE. V was shortened by 4 bases and J by 9 bases, with 10 bases between the two germline ends. The CDR3 loop is CASSRRASYTF. The CDR3, as DNA: TGTGCCAGCAGCCGCAGGGCAAGCTACACCTTC.

This rearrangement joins TRBV6-1 to TRBJ1-1; the D gene is possibly TRBD1 (6 bases). Germline values: CDR1 MNHNS, CDR2 SASEGT. The V gene lost 1 base and the J gene lost 11 bases, with 17 bases spanning the gap. The CDR3 is 14 amino acids. The CDR3 sequence: CASSEVHGQLGAFF. CDR3 sequence (DNA): TGTGCCAGCAGTGAAGTACATGGACAGCTGGGGGCTTTCTTT.

This clone was detected only once. V gene TRBV5-1 combines with J gene TRBJ1-1; no definite D call. V shed 2 bases and J shed 10 bases, with 18 bases lying between them. This CDR3 spans 14 amino acids. Per germline, CDR1 SGHRS and CDR2 YFSETQ. CDR3 residues: CASSLTGSHIGAFF. The CDR3, as DNA: TGCGCCAGCAGCTTAACCGGCTCTCACATCGGAGCTTTCTTT.

The rearrangement uses TRBV28 and TRBJ1-6, with TRBD1 matching over 8 bases. The V gene's germline CDR1 is MDHEN and CDR2 SYDVKM. V was pared by 6 bases and J by 2 bases, with 6 bases of the junction left unmatched. CDR3 size: 16 residues. The CDR3 loop is CASSLTGDAYNSPLHF. The CDR3 nucleotides are TGTGCCAGCAGCCTGACAGGGGATGCCTATAATTCACCCCTCCACTTT.

V gene TRBV28 combines with J gene TRBJ1-5; D may be TRBD1 (5 bases). V was cut by 3 bases and J by 6 bases, with 9 bases left in between. Per germline, CDR1 MDHEN and CDR2 SYDVKM. This CDR3 region has 13 residues. The CDR3 sequence: CASSFRGGQPQHF. CDR3 nucleotide sequence: TGTGCCAGCAGTTTTCGGGGGGGTCAGCCCCAGCATTTT.

J is TRBJ2-1 and V is TRBV6-4, with 8 positions matching TRBD2. The CDR3 is made up of 15 amino acids. V lost 4 bases, J lost 4 bases, and 6 bases stayed unmatched. In germline, CDR1 is MRHNA, CDR2 SNTAGT. CDR3 residues: CASSARSGAYNEQFF. The DNA for the CDR3 is TGTGCCAGCAGTGCCCGTAGCGGGGCGTACAATGAGCAGTTCTTC.

The J gene is TRBJ1-1, the V gene TRBV12-3 or TRBV12-4, with TRBD1 identical over 7 bases. The CDR3 is 13 residues long. The J segment lost 5 bases and the V segment lost 6 bases, leaving 6 bases of the junction unmatched. The CDR3 DNA reads as TGTGCCAGCAGGATCTCAGGGGGAACTGAAGCTTTCTTT. Its protein product is CASRISGGTEAFF.